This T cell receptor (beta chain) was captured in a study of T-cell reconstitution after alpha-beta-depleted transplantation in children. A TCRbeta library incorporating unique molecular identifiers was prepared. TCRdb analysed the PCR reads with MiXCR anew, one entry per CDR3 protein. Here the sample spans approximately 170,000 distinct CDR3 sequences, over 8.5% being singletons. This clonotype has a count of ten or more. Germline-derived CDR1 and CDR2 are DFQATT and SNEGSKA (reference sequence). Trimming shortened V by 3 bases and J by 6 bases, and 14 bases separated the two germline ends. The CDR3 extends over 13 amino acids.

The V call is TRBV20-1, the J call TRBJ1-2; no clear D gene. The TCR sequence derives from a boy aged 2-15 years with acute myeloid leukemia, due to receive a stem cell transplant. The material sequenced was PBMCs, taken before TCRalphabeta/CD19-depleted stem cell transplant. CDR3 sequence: CSASRTGLDGYTF. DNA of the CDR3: TGCAGTGCTAGCCGTACTGGGCTAGATGGCTACACCTTC.